This is a list of T cell receptor beta chains from one sample in a study of tumor-infiltrating lymphocytes in primary liver carcinoma. MiXCR, run by TCRdb on the multiplex PCR reads, gives a single entry per CDR3 protein. This table holds 40,000 to 50,000 distinct CDR3 sequences, 70% to 80% found once. The specimen sequenced was liver tumor tissue from sampling region 3. The receptors derive from a man aged 35 to 55 with primary liver carcinoma and hepatitis B virus infection. Both conserved end residues are part of each CDR3. D genes are given only for firm matches. Not every row has a clone size; where given, it reads once, few, many or a size class.

>-|TRBJ2-3|TRBV10-2|17|TRBD2
TGCGTCAGCAGTGAATGGACCAGCGGGAGAGGGGCGGATACGCAGTATTTT
CVSSEWTSGRGADTQYF
>-|TRBJ1-1|TRBV10-2|15|-
TGCGCCAGCAGTGAGTCCTCTGCGGCGAACACTAGAGCTTTCTTT
CASSESSAANTRAFF
>many|TRBJ1-3|TRBV6-1|14|TRBD1
TGTGCCAGCAGTGTGACAGGGACTGGAAACACCATATATTTT
CASSVTGTGNTIYF
>-|TRBJ2-7|TRBV29-1|14|TRBD1
TGCAGAGGATTGCCGGGACAGGTGGTGGATGAGCAGTACTTC
CRGLPGQVVDEQYF
>-|TRBJ2-3|TRBV29-1|14|TRBD2
TGCAGTGTTCAGGGAGGGCCGGTGGGAGATACGCAGTATTTT
CSVQGGPVGDTQYF
>-|TRBJ2-7|TRBV6-5|14|-
TGTGTCTCCAGGCTGGAGGGATTAGCCTACGAGCAGTACTTC
CVSRLEGLAYEQYF
>-|TRBJ2-1|TRBV11-2|14|-
TGTGTCGGCGGCTCCGCTGCAGGCGGTAATGAGCAGTTCTTC
CVGGSAAGGNEQFF
>-|TRBJ2-7|TRBV6-1|14|TRBD1
TGTGCCAGTAGCTACAGGGGTAGCTCCTACGAGCAGTACTTC
CASSYRGSSYEQYF
>-|TRBJ2-2|TRBV9|16|-
TGTGCCAGCAGCGTAGAAAAGTTCGCGAACACCGGGGAGCTGTTTTTT
CASSVEKFANTGELFF
>-|TRBJ2-3|TRBV12-5|11|-
TGTGTTAGTGGTTGGGGCGATAAGCAGTATTTT
CVSGWGDKQYF
>-|TRBJ2-1|TRBV28|17|TRBD2
TGTGCCAGCATTCTACATTATGGACTAGCGAGGGTATATGAGCAGTTCTTC
CASILHYGLARVYEQFF
>-|TRBJ2-1|TRBV5-4|13|-
TGTGCCGGTGAGTGGCACCCCTACAATGAGCAGTTCTTC
CAGEWHPYNEQFF
>-|TRBJ2-2|TRBV11-2|17|TRBD1
TGTGCCAGCACCTTTGATAGGGACAGGGCCGGCACCGGGGAGCTGTTTTTT
CASTFDRDRAGTGELFF
>many|TRBJ1-2|TRBV6-1|13|-
TGTGCCAGCAGTGAAAACAGGGCGCATGGCTACACCTTC
CASSENRAHGYTF
>-|TRBJ1-2|TRBV6-6|13|-
TGTGCCAGCGGTCAACGCGACAGCTATGGCTACATCTTC
CASGQRDSYGYIF
>-|TRBJ2-1|TRBV29-1|15|TRBD2
TGCAGCGTCGAAGATAGTAGCGGGAGACTGGATGAGCAGTCCTTC
CSVEDSSGRLDEQSF
>-|TRBJ2-2|TRBV7-9|15|-
TGTGCCAGCAGCTTAGGAGGGTCGATCACCGGGGAGCTGTTTTTT
CASSLGGSITGELFF
>-|TRBJ2-7|TRBV6-2/TRBV6-3|14|TRBD1
TGTGCCAGCAGTTCGGGACAGAACTCCTGCGAGCAGTACTTC
CASSSGQNSCEQYF